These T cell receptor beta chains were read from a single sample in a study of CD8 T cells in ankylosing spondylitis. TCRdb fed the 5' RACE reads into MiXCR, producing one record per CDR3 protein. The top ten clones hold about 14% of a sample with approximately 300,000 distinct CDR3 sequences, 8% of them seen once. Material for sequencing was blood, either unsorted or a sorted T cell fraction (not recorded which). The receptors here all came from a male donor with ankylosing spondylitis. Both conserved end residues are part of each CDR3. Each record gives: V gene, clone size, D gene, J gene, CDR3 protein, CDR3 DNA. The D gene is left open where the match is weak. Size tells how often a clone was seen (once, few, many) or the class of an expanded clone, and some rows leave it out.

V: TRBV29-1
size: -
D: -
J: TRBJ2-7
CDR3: CSVEYRAEKIYEQYF
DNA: TGCAGCGTTGAATACCGAGCGGAAAAGATCTACGAGCAGTACTTC

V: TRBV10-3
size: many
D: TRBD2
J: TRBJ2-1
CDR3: CAISEDLAGALNEQFF
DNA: TGTGCCATCAGTGAGGATCTAGCGGGAGCCCTCAATGAGCAGTTCTTC

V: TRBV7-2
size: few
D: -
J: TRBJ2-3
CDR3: CASSSVQGIYTDTQYF
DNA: TGTGCCAGCAGCTCCGTCCAGGGGATATACACAGATACGCAGTATTTT

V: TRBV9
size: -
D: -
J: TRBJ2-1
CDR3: CASSVGARQSEQFF
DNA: TGTGCCAGCAGCGTAGGGGCGAGACAGAGTGAGCAGTTCTTC

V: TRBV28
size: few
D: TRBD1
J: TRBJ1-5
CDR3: CAIGTGDQPQHF
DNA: TGTGCCATCGGGACAGGGGACCAGCCCCAGCATTTT

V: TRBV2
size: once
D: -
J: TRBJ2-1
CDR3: CASMSYNEQFF
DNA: TGTGCCAGCATGTCCTACAATGAGCAGTTCTTC

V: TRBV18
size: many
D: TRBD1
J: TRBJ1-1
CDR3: CASSPPDRINTEAFF
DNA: TGTGCCAGCTCACCACCGGACAGGATAAACACTGAAGCTTTCTTT

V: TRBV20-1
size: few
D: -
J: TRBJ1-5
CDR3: CSATWAVGQPQHF
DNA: TGCAGTGCTACGTGGGCTGTCGGTCAGCCCCAGCATTTT

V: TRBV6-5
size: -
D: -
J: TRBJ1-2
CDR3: CASTQGRDGYTF
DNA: TGTGCCAGCACCCAGGGAAGGGATGGCTACACCTTC

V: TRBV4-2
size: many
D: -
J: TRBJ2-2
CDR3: CASSHTGTNTGELFF
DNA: TGTGCCAGCAGCCATACAGGGACGAACACCGGGGAGCTGTTTTTT

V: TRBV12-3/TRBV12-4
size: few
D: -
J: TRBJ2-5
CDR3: CASSSGTQGLLETQYF
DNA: TGTGCCAGCAGTAGTGGGACACAGGGTTTGTTAGAGACCCAGTACTTC